The clone carrying this TCR beta chain was recorded at least ten times. Its matching antigen is unknown. 5'RACE template switching added a universal primer site and UMIs to TCR cDNA. TCRdb re-called the 5' RACE reads through MiXCR, storing one row per CDR3 protein. Of about 220,000 distinct CDR3 sequences in the sample, about 3% are singletons; the top ten hold 3.2%. Germline V gene lookup returns CDR1 SEHNR and CDR2 FQNEAQ (reference sequence). The CDR3 spans 12 residues. Trimming left V 5 bases short and J 6 bases short, with 7 bases between. The data are from a study of T cells after yellow fever vaccination. Study outcomes and limitations: The appearance of a small share of clonotypes in both CD4 and CD8 compartments was observed. On re-exposure, the response was weaker but peaked faster, at day 5 versus 15.

Sequencing used CD4+ T cells sorted from PBMCs, obtained 10 days after the yellow fever booster vaccination. This clonotype was obtained from a man between 18 and 35 years old who received the YFV17D yellow fever vaccine. The V call is TRBV7-9, the J call TRBJ1-4; no firm D call. CDR3: CASSAEYEKLFF. Here the CDR3 DNA reads TGTGCCAGCAGCGCGGAGTATGAAAAACTGTTTTTT.